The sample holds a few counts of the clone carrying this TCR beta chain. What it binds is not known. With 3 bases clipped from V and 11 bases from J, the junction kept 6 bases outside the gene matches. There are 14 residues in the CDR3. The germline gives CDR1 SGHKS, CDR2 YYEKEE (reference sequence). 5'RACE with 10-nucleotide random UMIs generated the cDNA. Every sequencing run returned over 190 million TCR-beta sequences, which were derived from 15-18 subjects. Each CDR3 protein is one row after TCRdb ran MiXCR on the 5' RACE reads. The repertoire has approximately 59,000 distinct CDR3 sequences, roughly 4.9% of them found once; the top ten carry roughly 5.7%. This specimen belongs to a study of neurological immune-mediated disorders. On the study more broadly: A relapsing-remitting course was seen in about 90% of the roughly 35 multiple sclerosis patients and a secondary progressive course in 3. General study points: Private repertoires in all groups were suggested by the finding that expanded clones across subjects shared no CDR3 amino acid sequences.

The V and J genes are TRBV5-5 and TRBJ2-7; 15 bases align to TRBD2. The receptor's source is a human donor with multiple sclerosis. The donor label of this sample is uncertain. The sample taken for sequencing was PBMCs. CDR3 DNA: TGTGCCAGCAGCTGGGGACTAGCGGGGGGAGCGGAGTACTTC. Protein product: CASSWGLAGGAEYF.